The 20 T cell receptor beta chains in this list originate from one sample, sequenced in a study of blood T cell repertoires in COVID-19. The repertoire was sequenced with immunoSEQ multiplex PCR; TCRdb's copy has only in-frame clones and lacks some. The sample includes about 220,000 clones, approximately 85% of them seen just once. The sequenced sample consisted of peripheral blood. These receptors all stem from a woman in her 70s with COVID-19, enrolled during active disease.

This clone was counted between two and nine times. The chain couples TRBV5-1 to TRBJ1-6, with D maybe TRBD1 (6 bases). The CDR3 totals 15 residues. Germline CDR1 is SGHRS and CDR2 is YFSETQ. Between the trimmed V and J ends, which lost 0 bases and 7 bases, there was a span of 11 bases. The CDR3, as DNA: TGCGCCAGCAGCTTGGGTGGGGGCGAAAATTCACCCCTCCACTTT. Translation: CASSLGGGENSPLHF. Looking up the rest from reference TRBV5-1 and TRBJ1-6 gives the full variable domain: KAGVTQTPRYLIKTRGQQVTLSCSPISGHRSVSWYQQTPGQGLQFLFEYFSETQRNKGNFPGRFSGRQFSNSRSEMNVSTLELGDSALYLCASSLGGGENSPLHFGNGTRLTVT.

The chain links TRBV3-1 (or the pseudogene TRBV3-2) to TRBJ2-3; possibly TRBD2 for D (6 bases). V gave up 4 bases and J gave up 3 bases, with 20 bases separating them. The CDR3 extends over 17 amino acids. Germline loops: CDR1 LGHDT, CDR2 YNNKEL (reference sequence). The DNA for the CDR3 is TGTGCCAGCAGCCCATTTCGAACGGGACTCCTTACAGATACGCAGTATTTT. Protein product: CASSPFRTGLLTDTQYF.

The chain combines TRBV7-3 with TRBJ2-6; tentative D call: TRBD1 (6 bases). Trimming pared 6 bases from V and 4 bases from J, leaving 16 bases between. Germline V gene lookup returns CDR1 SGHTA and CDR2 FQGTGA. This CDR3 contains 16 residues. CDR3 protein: CASSRDTPLGANVLTF. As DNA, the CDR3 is TGTGCCAGCAGTCGGGACACCCCTCTCGGGGCCAACGTCCTGACTTTC. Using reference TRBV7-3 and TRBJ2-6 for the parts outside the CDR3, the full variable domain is GAGVSQTPSNKVTEKGKYVELRCDPISGHTALYWYRQSLGQGPEFLIYFQGTGAADDSGLPNDRFFAVRPEGSVSTLKIQRTERGDSAVYLCASSRDTPLGANVLTFGAGSRLTVL.

CDR3 coding DNA: TGTGCCTGGGACAGGGGAGGCAATCAGCCCCAGCATTTT. Protein product: CAWDRGGNQPQHF. The chain links TRBV30 to TRBJ1-5; TRBD1 agrees at 8 bases. In germline, CDR1 is GTSNPN, CDR2 SVGIG (reference sequence). The CDR3 extends over 13 amino acids. V dropped 5 bases and J dropped 2; count of bases not matched to a gene: 2.

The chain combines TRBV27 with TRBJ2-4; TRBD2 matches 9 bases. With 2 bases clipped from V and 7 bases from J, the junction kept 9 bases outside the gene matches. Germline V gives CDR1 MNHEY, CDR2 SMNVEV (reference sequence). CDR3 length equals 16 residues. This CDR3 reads CASSLRREGPGNIQYF. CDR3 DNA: TGTGCCAGCAGTTTAAGGCGGGAGGGCCCTGGGAACATTCAGTACTTC.

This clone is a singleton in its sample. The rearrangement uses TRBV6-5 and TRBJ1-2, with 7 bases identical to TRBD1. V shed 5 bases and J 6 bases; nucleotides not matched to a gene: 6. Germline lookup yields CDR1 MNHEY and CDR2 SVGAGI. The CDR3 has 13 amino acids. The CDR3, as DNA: TGTGCCAGCAGTCAGCCGACAGGGAATGGCTACACCTTC. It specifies CASSQPTGNGYTF.

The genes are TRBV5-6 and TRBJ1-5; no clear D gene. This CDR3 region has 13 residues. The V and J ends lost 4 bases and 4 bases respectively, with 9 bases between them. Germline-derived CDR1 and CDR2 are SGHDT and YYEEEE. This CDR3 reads CASSAQLNQPQHF. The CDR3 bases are TGTGCCAGCAGCGCACAGCTGAATCAGCCCCAGCATTTT.

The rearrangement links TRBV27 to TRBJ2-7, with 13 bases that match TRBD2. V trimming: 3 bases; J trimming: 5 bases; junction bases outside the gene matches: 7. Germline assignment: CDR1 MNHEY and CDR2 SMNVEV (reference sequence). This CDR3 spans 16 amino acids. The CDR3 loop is CASSFTRLAGGNEQYF. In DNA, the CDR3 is TGTGCCAGCAGTTTCACCAGACTAGCGGGAGGCAACGAGCAGTACTTC.

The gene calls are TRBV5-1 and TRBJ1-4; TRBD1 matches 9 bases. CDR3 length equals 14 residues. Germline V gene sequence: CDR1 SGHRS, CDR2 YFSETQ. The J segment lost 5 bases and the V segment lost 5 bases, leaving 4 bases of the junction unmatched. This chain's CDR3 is CASRDGTGNEKLFF. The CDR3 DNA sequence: TGCGCCAGCAGAGACGGGACAGGGAATGAAAAACTGTTTTTT.

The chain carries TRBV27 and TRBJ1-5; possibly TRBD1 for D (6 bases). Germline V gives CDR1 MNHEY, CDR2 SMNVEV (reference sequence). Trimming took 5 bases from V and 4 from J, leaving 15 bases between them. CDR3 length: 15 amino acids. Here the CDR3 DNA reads TGTGCCAGCAGTGCGAACCGGGACATTAATCAGCCCCAGCATTTT. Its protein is CASSANRDINQPQHF.

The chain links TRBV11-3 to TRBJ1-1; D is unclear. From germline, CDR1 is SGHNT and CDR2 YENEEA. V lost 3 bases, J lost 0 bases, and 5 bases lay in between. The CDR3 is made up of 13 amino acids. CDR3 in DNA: TGTGCCAGCAGCTTTAGTATGAACACTGAAGCTTTCTTT. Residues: CASSFSMNTEAFF.

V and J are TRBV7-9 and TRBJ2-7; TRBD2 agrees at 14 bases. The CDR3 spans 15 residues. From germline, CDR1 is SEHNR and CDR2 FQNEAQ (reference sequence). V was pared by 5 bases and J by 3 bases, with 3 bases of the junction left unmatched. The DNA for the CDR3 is TGTGCCAGCAGCCCAGGACTAGCGGGGGGCTACGAGCAGTACTTC. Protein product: CASSPGLAGGYEQYF. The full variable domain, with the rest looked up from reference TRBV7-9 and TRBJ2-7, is DTGVSQNPRHKITKRGQNVTFRCDPISEHNRLYWYRQTLGQGPEFLTYFQNEAQLEKSRLLSDRFSAERPKGSFSTLEIQRTEQGDSAMYLCASSPGLAGGYEQYFGPGTRLTVT.

The CDR3, as DNA: TGTGCCAGCAGTTACAGGGATGGTTCACCCCTCCACTTT. This sequence encodes CASSYRDGSPLHF. The chain joins TRBV6-4 to TRBJ1-6; D might be TRBD1 (6 bases). The CDR3 runs 13 residues. The ends were cut back, 5 bases at V and 9 bases at J, with 11 bases in the middle. Germline V gene data show CDR1 as MRHNA and CDR2 as SNTAGT.

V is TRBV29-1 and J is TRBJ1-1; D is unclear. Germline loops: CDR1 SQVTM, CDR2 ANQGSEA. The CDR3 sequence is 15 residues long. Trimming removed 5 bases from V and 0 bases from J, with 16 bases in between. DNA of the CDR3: TGCAGCGTTTCCCAAAGGTGGAGTTTGAACACTGAAGCTTTCTTT. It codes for CSVSQRWSLNTEAFF.

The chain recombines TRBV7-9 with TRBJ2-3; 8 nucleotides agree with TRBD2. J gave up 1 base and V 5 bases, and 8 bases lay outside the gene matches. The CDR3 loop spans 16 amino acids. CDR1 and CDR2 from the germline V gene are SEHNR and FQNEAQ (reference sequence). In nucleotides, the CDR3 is TGTGCCAGCAGCCCCAAGCGGGAGAAGGGCACAGATACGCAGTATTTT. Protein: CASSPKREKGTDTQYF.

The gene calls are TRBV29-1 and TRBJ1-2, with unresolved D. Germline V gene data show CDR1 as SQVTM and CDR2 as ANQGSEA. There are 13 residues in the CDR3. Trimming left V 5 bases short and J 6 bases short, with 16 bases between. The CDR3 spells CSVLIQRDNGYTF. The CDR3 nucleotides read TGCAGCGTTTTAATACAGAGGGATAATGGCTACACCTTC.

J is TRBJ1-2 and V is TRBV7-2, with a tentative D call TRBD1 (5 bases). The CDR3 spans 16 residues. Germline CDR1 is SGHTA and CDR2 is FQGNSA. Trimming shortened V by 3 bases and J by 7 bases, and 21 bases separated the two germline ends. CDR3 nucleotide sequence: TGTGCCAGCAGCTTGGGCAGGGAGGCGGACTATAGTGGCTACACCTTC. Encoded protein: CASSLGREADYSGYTF.

The CDR3 DNA follows: TGTGCCAGCAGCCCTGAGACAGGGAGAGAAGCTTTCTTT. Protein: CASSPETGREAFF. The V call is TRBV11-3, the J call TRBJ1-1, with 7 bases lining up with TRBD1. CDR3 length: 13 residues. V dropped 5 bases and J dropped 8; count of bases not matched to a gene: 8. The germline CDR1 and CDR2 sequences are SGHNT and YENEEA.

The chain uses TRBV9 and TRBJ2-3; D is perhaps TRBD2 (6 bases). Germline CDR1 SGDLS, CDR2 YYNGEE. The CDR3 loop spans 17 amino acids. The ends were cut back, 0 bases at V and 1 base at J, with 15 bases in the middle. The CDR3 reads CASSVGNGRMGTDTQYF. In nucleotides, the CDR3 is TGTGCCAGCAGCGTAGGTAACGGGAGAATGGGCACAGATACGCAGTATTTT.

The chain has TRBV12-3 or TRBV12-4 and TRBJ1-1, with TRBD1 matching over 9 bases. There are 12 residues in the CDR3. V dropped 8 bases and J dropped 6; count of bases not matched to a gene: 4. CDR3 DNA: TGTGCCAGCCTCCGGGACAGGGCTGAAGCTTTCTTT. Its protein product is CASLRDRAEAFF.